Listed below are T cell receptor beta chains from one sample, sequenced in a study of CD8+CD57+ T cells in acquired aplastic anemia. TCRdb reprocessed the reads via MiXCR and lists one record per CDR3 protein. The sample consists of some 210,000 distinct CDR3 sequences, 61% of them appearing once. The sequencing sample was made of sorted CD4+, CD8+, or CD8+CD57+ T cells (not recorded which) from PBMCs. These receptors originate from a human donor in good health. Both conserved end residues are part of each CDR3. A D gene is named only where the DNA matches it firmly.

d_call | cdr3_length | v_call | cdr3_aa
NA | 16 | TRBV5-1 | CASSLGGDSGANVLTF
TRBD1 | 16 | TRBV15 | CATSRDLTGGTGELLF
NA | 14 | TRBV6-4 | CASSDSSENNEQFF
NA | 14 | TRBV19 | CASSISFFYNEQFF
NA | 17 | TRBV4-3 | CASSQLYPLVPGNTIYF
TRBD2 | 16 | TRBV15 | CATSSSGGVTYNEQFF
TRBD2 | 14 | TRBV7-3 | CASSLNGGAETQYF
NA | 13 | TRBV6-2/TRBV6-3 | CASRPENTYEQYF
NA | 13 | TRBV27 | CASSLSPGSGNTF
NA | 17 | TRBV4-1 | CASSQDLQNKVNYGYTF
NA | 15 | TRBV7-9 | CASSLELGGSYGYTF
NA | 13 | TRBV7-9 | CASSLQGRTGYTF
NA | 13 | TRBV7-7 | CASSLHENTEAFF